The present entry profiles one T cell receptor (beta chain) with its context. This CDR3 contains 14 residues. The V end lost 1 base, the J end lost 0 bases, and 7 bases lay between the germline ends. Germline CDR1 reads SEHNR; CDR2 reads FQNEAQ (reference sequence). The sample is drawn from a study of blood T cell repertoires in COVID-19. Per the original data handling: Using reference gene primer amplification, nucleated cell counts were estimated. Repertoires were generated with immunoSEQ multiplex PCR, while TCRdb's copy carries only in-frame clones and drops some. The V and J calls and clone size were taken over from that table, and D and trimming were inferred from the DNA. The sample includes fewer than 40,000 clones, about 88% of them seen just once.

The J gene is TRBJ2-7, the V gene TRBV7-9; D is perhaps TRBD2 (5 bases). The source material was peripheral blood. This sequence originates from a man in his 70s with active COVID-19. In DNA, the CDR3 is TGTGCCAGCAGCTTAGTAGAGGGCTCCTACGAGCAGTACTTC. This encodes CASSLVEGSYEQYF.